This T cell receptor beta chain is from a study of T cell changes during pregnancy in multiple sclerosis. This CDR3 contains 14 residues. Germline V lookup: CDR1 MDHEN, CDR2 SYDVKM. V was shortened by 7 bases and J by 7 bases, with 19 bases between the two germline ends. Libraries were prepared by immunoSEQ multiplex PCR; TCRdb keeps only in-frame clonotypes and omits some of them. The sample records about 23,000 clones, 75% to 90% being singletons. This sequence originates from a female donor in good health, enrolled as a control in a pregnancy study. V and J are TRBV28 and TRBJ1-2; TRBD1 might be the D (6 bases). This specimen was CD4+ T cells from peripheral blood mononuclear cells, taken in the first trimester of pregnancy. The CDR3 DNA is TGTGCCAGCACACCAGGGGCGCATATCGGTGGCTACACCTTC. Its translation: CASTPGAHIGGYTF.